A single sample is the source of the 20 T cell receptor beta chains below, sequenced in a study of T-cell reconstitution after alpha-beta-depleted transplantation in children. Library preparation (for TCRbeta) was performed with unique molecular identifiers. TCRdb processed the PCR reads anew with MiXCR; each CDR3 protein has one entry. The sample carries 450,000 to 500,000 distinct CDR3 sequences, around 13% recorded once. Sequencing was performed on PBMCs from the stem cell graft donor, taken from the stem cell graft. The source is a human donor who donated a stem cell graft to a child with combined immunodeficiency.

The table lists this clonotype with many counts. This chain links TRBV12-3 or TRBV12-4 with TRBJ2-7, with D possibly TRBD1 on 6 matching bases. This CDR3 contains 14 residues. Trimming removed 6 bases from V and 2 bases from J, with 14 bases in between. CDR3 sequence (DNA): TGTGCCAGCAGCTGGACAGACCGACCCTACGAGCAGTACTTC. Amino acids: CASSWTDRPYEQYF.

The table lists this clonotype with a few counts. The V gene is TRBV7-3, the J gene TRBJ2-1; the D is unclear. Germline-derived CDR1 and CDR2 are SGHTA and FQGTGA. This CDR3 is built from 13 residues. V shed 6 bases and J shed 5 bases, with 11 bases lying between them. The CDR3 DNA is TGTGCCAGCAGTCTCCCGAAAGACAATGAGCAGTTCTTC. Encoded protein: CASSLPKDNEQFF.

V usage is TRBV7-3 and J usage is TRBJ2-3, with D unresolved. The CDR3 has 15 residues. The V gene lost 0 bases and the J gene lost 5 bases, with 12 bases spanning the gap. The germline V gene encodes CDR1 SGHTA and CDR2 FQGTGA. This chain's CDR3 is CASSLTGNDGDTQYF. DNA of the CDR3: TGTGCCAGCAGCTTAACAGGGAATGATGGAGATACGCAGTATTTT.

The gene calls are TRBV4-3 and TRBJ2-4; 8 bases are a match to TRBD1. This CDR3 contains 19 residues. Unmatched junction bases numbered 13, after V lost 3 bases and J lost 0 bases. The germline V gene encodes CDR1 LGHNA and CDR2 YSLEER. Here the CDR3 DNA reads TGCGCCAGCAGCCACGGGGTAACAGGGGGGAGCTCAGCCAAAAACATTCAGTACTTC. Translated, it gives CASSHGVTGGSSAKNIQYF.

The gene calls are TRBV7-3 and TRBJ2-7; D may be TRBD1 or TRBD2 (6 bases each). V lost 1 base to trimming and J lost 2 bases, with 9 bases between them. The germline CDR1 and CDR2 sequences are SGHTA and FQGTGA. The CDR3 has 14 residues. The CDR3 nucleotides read TGTGCCAGCAGCTTAAACCGGGGGCCCTACGAGCAGTACTTC. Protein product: CASSLNRGPYEQYF. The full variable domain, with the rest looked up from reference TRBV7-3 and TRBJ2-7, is GAGVSQTPSNKVTEKGKYVELRCDPISGHTALYWYRQSLGQGPEFLIYFQGTGAADDSGLPNDRFFAVRPEGSVSTLKIQRTERGDSAVYLCASSLNRGPYEQYFGPGTRLTVT.

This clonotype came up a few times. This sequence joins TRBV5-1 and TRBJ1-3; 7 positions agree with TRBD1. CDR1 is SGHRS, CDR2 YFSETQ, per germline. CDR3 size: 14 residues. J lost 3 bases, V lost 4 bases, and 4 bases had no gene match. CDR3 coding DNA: TGCGCCAGCAGCCCGAGGACAGGTGGAAACACCATATATTTT. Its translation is CASSPRTGGNTIYF.

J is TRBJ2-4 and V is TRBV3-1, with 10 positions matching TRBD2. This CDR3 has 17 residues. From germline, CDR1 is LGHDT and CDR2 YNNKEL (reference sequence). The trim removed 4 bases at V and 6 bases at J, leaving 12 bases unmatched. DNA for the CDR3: TGTGCCAGCAGCCGCGCCCTAGCGGGAGCGGGTGGAAACATTCAGTACTTC. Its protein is CASSRALAGAGGNIQYF. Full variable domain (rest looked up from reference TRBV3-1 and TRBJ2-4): DTAVSQTPKYLVTQMGNDKSIKCEQNLGHDTMYWYKQDSKKFLKIMFSYNNKELIINETVPNRFSPKSPDKAHLNLHINSLELGDSAVYFCASSRALAGAGGNIQYFGAGTRLSVL.

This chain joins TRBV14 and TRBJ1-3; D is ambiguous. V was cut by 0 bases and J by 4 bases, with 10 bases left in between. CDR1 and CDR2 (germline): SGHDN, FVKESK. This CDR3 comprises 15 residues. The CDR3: CASSQDLTVGNTIYF. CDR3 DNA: TGTGCCAGCAGCCAAGATCTAACAGTCGGAAACACCATATATTTT.

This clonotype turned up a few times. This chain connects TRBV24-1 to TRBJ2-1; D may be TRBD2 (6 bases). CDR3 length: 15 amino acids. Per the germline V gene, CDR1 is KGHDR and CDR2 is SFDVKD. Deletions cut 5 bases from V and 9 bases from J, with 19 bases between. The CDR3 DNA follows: TGTGCCACCAGTGGCTCTGGCGGGCCCGGGAGTGAGCAGTTCTTC. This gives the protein CATSGSGGPGSEQFF.

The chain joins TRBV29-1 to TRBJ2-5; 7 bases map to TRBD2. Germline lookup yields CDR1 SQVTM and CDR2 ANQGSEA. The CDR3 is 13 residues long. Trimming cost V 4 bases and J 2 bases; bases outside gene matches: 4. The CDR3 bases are TGCAGCGTTGCGGGGGGTAGACAAGAGACCCAGTACTTC. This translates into CSVAGGRQETQYF.

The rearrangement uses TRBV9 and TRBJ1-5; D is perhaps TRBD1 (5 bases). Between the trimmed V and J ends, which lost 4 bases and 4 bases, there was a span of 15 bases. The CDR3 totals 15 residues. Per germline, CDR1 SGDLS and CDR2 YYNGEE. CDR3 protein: CASSPGQGINQPQHF. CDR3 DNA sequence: TGTGCCAGCAGCCCGGGGCAAGGGATTAATCAGCCCCAGCATTTT.

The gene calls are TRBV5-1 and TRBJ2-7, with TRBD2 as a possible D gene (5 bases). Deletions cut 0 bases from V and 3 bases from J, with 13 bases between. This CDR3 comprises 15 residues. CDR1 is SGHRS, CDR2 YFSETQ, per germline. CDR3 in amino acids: CASSLGTGIYYEQYF. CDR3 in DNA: TGCGCCAGCAGCTTGGGCACCGGGATATACTACGAGCAGTACTTC.

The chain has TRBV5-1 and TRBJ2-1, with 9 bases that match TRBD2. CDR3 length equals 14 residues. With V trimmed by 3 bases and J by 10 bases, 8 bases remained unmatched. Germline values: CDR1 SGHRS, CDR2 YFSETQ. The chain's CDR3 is CASSSSSGVEEQFF. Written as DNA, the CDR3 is TGCGCCAGCAGCTCCTCTAGCGGGGTAGAGGAGCAGTTCTTC.

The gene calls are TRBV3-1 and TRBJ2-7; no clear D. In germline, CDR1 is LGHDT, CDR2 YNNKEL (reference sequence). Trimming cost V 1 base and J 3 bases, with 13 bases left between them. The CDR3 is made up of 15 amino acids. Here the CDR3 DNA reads TGTGCCAGCAGCCAAGGGGCCGATGCCCTCTACGAGCAGTACTTC. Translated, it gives CASSQGADALYEQYF.

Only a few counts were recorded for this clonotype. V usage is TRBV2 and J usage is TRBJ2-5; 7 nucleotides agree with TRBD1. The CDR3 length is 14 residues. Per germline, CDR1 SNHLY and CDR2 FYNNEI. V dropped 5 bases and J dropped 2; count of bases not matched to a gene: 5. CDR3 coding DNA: TGTGCCAGCAGTTCTGGACAGGAACAAGAGACCCAGTACTTC. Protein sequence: CASSSGQEQETQYF.

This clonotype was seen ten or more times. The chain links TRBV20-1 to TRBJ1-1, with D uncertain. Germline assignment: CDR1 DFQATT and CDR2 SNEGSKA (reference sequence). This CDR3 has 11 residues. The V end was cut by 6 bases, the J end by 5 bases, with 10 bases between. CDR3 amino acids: CSARLRTEAFF. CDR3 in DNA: TGCAGTGCCAGACTTCGGACTGAAGCTTTCTTT.

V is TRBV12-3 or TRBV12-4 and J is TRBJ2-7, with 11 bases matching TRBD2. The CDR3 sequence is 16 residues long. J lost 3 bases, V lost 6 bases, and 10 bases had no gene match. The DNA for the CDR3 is TGTGCCAGCAGCCTGACCGCCGGGACTAGCGGCTACGAGCAGTACTTC. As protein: CASSLTAGTSGYEQYF.

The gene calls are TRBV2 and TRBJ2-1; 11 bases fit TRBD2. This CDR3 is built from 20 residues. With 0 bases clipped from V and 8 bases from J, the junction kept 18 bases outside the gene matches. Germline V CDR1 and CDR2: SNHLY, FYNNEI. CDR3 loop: CASSEAVPGLAELGDDEQFF. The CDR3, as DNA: TGTGCCAGCAGTGAAGCGGTTCCGGGACTAGCGGAGTTGGGTGACGATGAGCAGTTCTTC.

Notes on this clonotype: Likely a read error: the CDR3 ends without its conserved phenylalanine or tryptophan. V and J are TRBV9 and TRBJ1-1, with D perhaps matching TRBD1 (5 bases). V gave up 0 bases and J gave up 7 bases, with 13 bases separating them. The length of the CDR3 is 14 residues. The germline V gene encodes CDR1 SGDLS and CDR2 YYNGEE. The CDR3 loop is CASSVERGGGEAFC. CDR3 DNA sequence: TGTGCCAGCAGCGTAGAAAGGGGCGGAGGTGAAGCTTTCTGT.

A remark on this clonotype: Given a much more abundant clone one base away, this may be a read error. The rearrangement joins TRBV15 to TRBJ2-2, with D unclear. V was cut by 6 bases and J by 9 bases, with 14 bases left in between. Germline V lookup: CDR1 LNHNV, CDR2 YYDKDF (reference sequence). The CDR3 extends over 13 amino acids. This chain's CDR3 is CATREVGSRELFF. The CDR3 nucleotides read TGTGCCACCAGAGAAGTAGGGTCCAGGGAGCTGTTTTTT. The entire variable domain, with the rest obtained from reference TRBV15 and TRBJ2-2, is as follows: DAMVIQNPRYQVTQFGKPVTLSCSQTLNHNVMYWYQQKSSQAPKLLFHYYDKDFNNEADTPDNFQSRRPNTSFCFLDIRSPGLGDTAMYLCATREVGSRELFFGEGSRLTVL.